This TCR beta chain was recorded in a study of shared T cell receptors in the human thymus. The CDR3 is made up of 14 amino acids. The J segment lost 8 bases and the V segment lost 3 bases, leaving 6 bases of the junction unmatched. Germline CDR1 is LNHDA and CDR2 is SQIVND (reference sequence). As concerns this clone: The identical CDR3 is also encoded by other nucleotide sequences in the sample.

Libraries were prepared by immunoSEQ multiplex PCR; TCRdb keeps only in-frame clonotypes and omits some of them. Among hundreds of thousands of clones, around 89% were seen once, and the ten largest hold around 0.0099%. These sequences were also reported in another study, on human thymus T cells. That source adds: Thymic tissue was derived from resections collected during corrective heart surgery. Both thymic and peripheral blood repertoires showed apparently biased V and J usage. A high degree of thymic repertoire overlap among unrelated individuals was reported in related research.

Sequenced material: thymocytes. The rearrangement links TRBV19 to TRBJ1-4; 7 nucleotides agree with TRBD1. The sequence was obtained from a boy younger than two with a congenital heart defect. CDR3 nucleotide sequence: TGTGCCAGTAGTATCGGCAGGGGGAACGAAAAACTGTTTTTT. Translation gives CASSIGRGNEKLFF. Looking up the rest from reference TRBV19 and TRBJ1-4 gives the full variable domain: DGGITQSPKYLFRKEGQNVTLSCEQNLNHDAMYWYRQDPGQGLRLIYYSQIVNDFQKGDIAEGYSVSREKKESFPLTVTSAQKNPTAFYLCASSIGRGNEKLFFGSGTQLSVL.